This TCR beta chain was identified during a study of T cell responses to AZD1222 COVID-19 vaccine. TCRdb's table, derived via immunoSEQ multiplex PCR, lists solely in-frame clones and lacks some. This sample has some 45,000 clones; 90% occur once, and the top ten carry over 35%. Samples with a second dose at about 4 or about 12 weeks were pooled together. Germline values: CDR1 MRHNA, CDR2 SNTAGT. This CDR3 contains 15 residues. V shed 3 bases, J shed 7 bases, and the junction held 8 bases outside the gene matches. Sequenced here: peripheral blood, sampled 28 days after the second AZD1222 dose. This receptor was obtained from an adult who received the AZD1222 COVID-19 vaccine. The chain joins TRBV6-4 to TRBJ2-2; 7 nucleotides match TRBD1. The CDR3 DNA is TGTGCCAGCAGTGAAAGAGGGACAGAACACGGGGAGCTGTTTTTT. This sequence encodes CASSERGTEHGELFF.